This T cell receptor (beta chain) emerged from a study of CD8+ T cells in alopecia areata. This clone was seen a few times. The antigen is undetermined. Study-wide points: There were many expanded lesional clones persisting in scalp and blood during tofacitinib.

Specified treatment: oral pan-JAK inhibitor, 5-10 mg twice daily. Samples from alopecia areata patients were lesional scalp punch biopsies and peripheral blood. The CDR3 consists of 15 residues. Per germline, CDR1 SGHAT and CDR2 FQNNGV. Trimming pared 3 bases from V and 4 bases from J, leaving 12 bases between. Sequencing templates came from extracted RNA that was reverse transcribed into cDNA. Profiling relied on immunoSEQ multiplex PCR, and the TCRdb table lists in-frame clones only, not all of them. The table shows roughly 200,000 clones, with less than 45% occurring only once. This TCR came from a human donor with alopecia areata. The J gene is TRBJ2-2, the V gene TRBV11-2; possibly TRBD2 for D (5 bases). The input for sequencing was CD4+ T cells sorted from blood, taken at week 34, from a patient treated with tofacitinib. CDR3 loop: CASSFNSGRTGELFF. CDR3 nucleotides: TGTGCCAGCAGCTTTAACAGCGGTCGCACCGGGGAGCTGTTTTTT.